This T cell receptor (beta chain) was found in a study of blood T cell repertoires in COVID-19. V dropped 7 bases and J dropped 0; count of bases not matched to a gene: 9. Germline CDR1 is SNHLY and CDR2 is FYNNEI. CDR3 length: 18 amino acids. The authors' processing: Estimation of nucleated cell counts relied on the amplification of reference gene primers. Data came from immunoSEQ multiplex PCR; TCRdb stores just in-frame clones and leaves some out. For V, J and clone size, that table is used; D and trimming come from the DNA. The repertoire holds some 60,000 clones, over 80% seen once, with around 3.4% in the top ten.

Sequenced material: peripheral blood. The sequence derives from a woman of 80 years or more with acute or convalescent COVID-19. This chain uses TRBV2 with TRBJ2-1, with TRBD2 identical over 13 bases. The CDR3 reads CASTRLAGGPSSYNEQFF. The CDR3 nucleotides read TGTGCCAGCACTAGACTAGCGGGGGGTCCGAGCTCCTACAATGAGCAGTTCTTC.